This T cell receptor beta chain was found in a study of blood T cell repertoires in COVID-19 (dated by TCRdb to the early 2020s). For the study in its entirety: Collaborator samples came from the United States, Italy and Spain and covered acute and convalescent phases of COVID-19. A de-identified subject ID, COVID-19 status, age in years and sex were almost always included in the sample metadata. Where available, HLA class I and class II types were obtained from metadata supplied by the sample provider rather than from assay-based typing. The repertoires were released in a freely available public database intended as a resource for research on the immune response to SARS-CoV-2. The material from the prospective study consisted of cDNA or gDNA derived from T cells, B-cell-depleted T cells, or PBMCs. Subjects who had been exposed to COVID-19, were actively infected with it, or had recovered from it provided the deeply sampled blood TCRbeta repertoires that made up the dataset. The samples were drawn from the first 160 participants of the ongoing ImmuneRACE study and from under 1,500 subjects provided by 6 global collaborators.

This clone has only one observation. What antigen it recognizes has not been identified. There are no base qualities to consult, and no much larger clone falls within one base. Results and caveats for the whole study, not just this receptor: Clinical and demographic metadata were provided uncurated, with the amount varying by source and participant.

The collaborating institutions used their own protocols to collect whole blood in K2EDTA tubes. Collaborator samples were shipped for TCRbeta analysis as frozen whole blood, isolated PBMCs, or DNA extracted from either sample type. Cut back by 2 bases and 6 bases, the V and J ends lie 8 bases apart. Looking up the germline V gene (reference sequence) yields CDR1 SEHNR and CDR2 FQNEAQ. The CDR3, from cysteine to phenylalanine, totals 13 residues. The CDR3 DNA has 39 bases and is translated from base 1. TCRbeta CDR3 regions were amplified from genomic DNA using the immunoSEQ Assay, a bias-controlled multiplex PCR. The published analysis was carried out like this. Nucleated cell counts per sample were estimated from amplification of reference gene primers within the assay. To quantify the absolute abundance of each unique TCRbeta CDR3 rearrangement, sequence reads were collapsed and filtered. For each sample, productive Simpson clonality was calculated by taking the square root of Simpson's diversity index across productive rearrangements. The immuneACCESS repertoire file appears here via TCRdb, limited to in-frame rearrangements. These files lack a portion of the clones; in checked studies, under half of the deficit traces to unresolved V genes, and the cause of the others is not known. The V and J calls and clone size are taken from that table; D and trimming were inferred from the DNA. Present in this sample are over 100,000 clones, 75% to 90% of which were seen just once. Clones ranked in the top ten supply around 0.77% of the sample.

Sequenced material: peripheral blood. This receptor was identified in a woman aged 70 to 79 with acute or convalescent COVID-19. The chain uses TRBV7-9 and TRBJ2-1; a confident D gene designation cannot be given. The sequenced DNA: TGTGCCAGCAGCTTATCGCCGGGCAATGAGCAGTTCTTC. Its product reads: CASSLSPGNEQFF.